The 31 T cell receptor beta chains given below trace back to one sample, sequenced in a study of T cells in women clearing cervical HPV infection. Assay used: immunoSEQ multiplex PCR; TCRdb lists only in-frame clones, some missing. The sample's table shows about 37,000 clones. Source material: blood buffy coat. The receptors here all came from a woman between 18 and 70 years old with a cervical HPV16 infection that either progressed to CIN3+ or cleared (not recorded which).

Comment on this clone: The read terminates 3 residues before the CDR3 end, so the remaining end is supplied by the germline J gene. This chain links TRBV30 with TRBJ1-2; D unresolved. The CDR3 has 12 amino acids. Germline V lookup: CDR1 GTSNPN, CDR2 SVGIG (reference sequence). The CDR3 sequence is CAWIGFGQGYTF. The part of the CDR3 DNA that was read is TGTGCCTGGATAGGGTTTGGTCAGGGC.

A remark on this clone: The read terminates 3 residues ahead of where the CDR3 ends, so the germline J gene completes it. This sequence joins TRBV29-1 and TRBJ2-7; 11 bases agree with TRBD2. Germline V gives CDR1 SQVTM, CDR2 ANQGSEA. This CDR3 region has 16 residues. After removal of 3 bases from V and 0 bases from J, the junction contained 7 bases not matched to a gene. The CDR3 protein is CSVEEGTSGISYEQYF. The sequenced CDR3 bases are TGCAGCGTTGAGGAGGGGACTAGCGGAATCTCCTACGAG.

A word on this clone: Read sequence stops 3 residues before the CDR3 end, and the germline J gene provides the missing end. V usage is TRBV7-3 and J usage is TRBJ1-3, with 8 positions matching TRBD1. The CDR3 runs 15 residues. Germline CDR1 SGHTA, CDR2 FQGTGA. Unmatched junction bases numbered 5, after V lost 3 bases and J lost 4 bases. The chain's CDR3 is CASSFTGQGGNTIYF. The part of the CDR3 DNA that was read is TGTGCCAGCAGCTTTACCGGACAGGGAGGAAACACC.

Worth noting for this clone: The CDR3 extends 3 residues past the end of the read, so its final part is completed from the germline J gene. The chain carries TRBV11-2 and TRBJ2-7; D perhaps matches TRBD1 (6 bases). This CDR3 has 15 residues. CDR1 is SGHAT and CDR2 is FQNNGV in the germline V gene. Trimming removed 2 bases from V and 6 bases from J, with 17 bases in between. The sequenced part of the CDR3 DNA is TGTGCCAGCAGCTTATGGGGGCCCGGGGTGTGCGAG. This encodes CASSLWGPGVCE. Given in full, the CDR3 is CASSLWGPGVCEQYF.

Incomplete CDR3 DNA: TGTGCCAGTAGTATTGGGACTCCTCCGGAG. It specifies CASSIGTPPE. The whole CDR3 region reads CASSIGTPPEAFF. The chain couples TRBV19 to TRBJ1-1; D might be TRBD1 (5 bases). Read data end 3 residues before the CDR3 end; the end is taken from the germline J gene. There are 13 residues in the CDR3. The germline CDR1 and CDR2 sequences are LNHDA and SQIVND (reference sequence). Full variable domain (missing parts from reference TRBV19 and TRBJ1-1): DGGITQSPKYLFRKEGQNVTLSCEQNLNHDAMYWYRQDPGQGLRLIYYSQIVNDFQKGDIAEGYSVSREKKESFPLTVTSAQKNPTAFYLCASSIGTPPEAFFGQGTRLTVV.

Regarding this clone: Coverage ceases 3 residues before the CDR3 finishes, and the germline J gene fills in the end. This chain uses TRBV6-2 or TRBV6-3 with TRBJ2-3; 8 bases are a match to TRBD1. The CDR3 runs to 14 residues. The germline CDR1 and CDR2 sequences are MNHEY and SVGEGT. The V segment lost 7 bases and the J segment 5 bases; nucleotides outside the gene matches: 8. Partial CDR3 DNA: TGTGCCAGCATGAGGCAGGGGGCAGAAGATACG. As protein: CASMRQGAEDT. From start to end, the CDR3 is CASMRQGAEDTQYF.

Of note for this clone: The read ends 3 residues early relative to the CDR3; the germline J gene fills the gap. V usage is TRBV29-1 and J usage is TRBJ1-2, with D possibly TRBD1 on 6 matching bases. V shed 7 bases and J shed 4 bases, with 16 bases lying between them. CDR1 SQVTM and CDR2 ANQGSEA come from the germline V gene. The length of the CDR3 is 13 residues. The CDR3 region is CSAGVTGSYGYTF. CDR3 DNA (partial): TGCAGCGCTGGGGTGACAGGCTCCTATGGC.

On this clone itself: The observed sequence ends 3 residues before the CDR3 terminus, with the missing tail filled in from the germline J gene. The rearrangement links TRBV11-3 to TRBJ2-2; D is ambiguous. V lost 0 bases, J lost 4 bases, and 6 bases lay in between. In germline, CDR1 is SGHNT, CDR2 YENEEA. The CDR3 is 14 residues long. CDR3 DNA, as far as it was read: TGTGCCAGCAGCTTAGATCAGGTCACCGGGGAG. This sequence encodes CASSLDQVTGE. The full CDR3 reads CASSLDQVTGELFF.

Points on this clone: With the read ending 3 residues before the CDR3 end, the germline J gene is used to fill in that end. This sequence joins TRBV20-1 and TRBJ2-6, with D uncertain. Germline values: CDR1 DFQATT, CDR2 SNEGSKA (reference sequence). Trimming took off 4 bases at V and 1 base at J, with 2 bases between the two ends. The CDR3 runs 12 residues. Here the CDR3 reads CSAISGANVLTF. The covered CDR3 bases are TGCAGTGCTATATCTGGGGCCAACGTC.

Points on this clone: Read sequence stops 3 residues before the CDR3 end, and the germline J gene provides the missing end. V gene TRBV10-3 combines with J gene TRBJ1-4; D is uncertain. The V end was cut by 1 base, the J end by 1 base, with 4 bases between. Germline V gene data show CDR1 as ENHRY and CDR2 as SYGVKD. CDR3 length equals 14 residues. CDR3 loop: CAISEFRTNEKLFF. The CDR3 bases that were read are TGTGCCATCAGTGAGTTTAGAACTAATGAAAAA.

As regards this clone: The missing CDR3 end, 3 residues past where the read stops, is filled in from the germline J gene. The chain is built from TRBV29-1 and TRBJ1-1; 7 nucleotides align to TRBD1. Germline V lookup: CDR1 SQVTM, CDR2 ANQGSEA. CDR3 length: 14 amino acids. V gave up 7 bases and J gave up 0 bases; unmatched junction bases: 8. CDR3 sequence: CSASGGSMNTEAFF. The covered CDR3 bases are TGCAGCGCGTCAGGGGGAAGCATGAACACTGAA.

In the case of this clone: The read is 3 residues too short to cover the CDR3 end, so that end is filled in from the germline J gene. This chain connects TRBV29-1 to TRBJ1-4; the D is unclear. In germline, CDR1 is SQVTM, CDR2 ANQGSEA. The CDR3 is made up of 11 amino acids. The ends were cut back, 6 bases at V and 7 bases at J, with 9 bases in the middle. The sequenced part of the CDR3 DNA is TGCAGCGTAGGAAGCGGTGAAAAA. Translation: CSVGSGEK. The CDR3 in full is CSVGSGEKLFF.

On this clone itself: The missing CDR3 end, 3 residues past where the read stops, is filled in from the germline J gene. V gene TRBV18 combines with J gene TRBJ2-1; TRBD2 matches 8 bases. Germline V gene lookup returns CDR1 KGHSH and CDR2 LQKENI. The J segment lost 4 bases and the V segment lost 2 bases, leaving 7 bases of the junction unmatched. The length of the CDR3 is 16 residues. The sequenced CDR3 bases are TGTGCCAGCTCACCATCGGCAGCGGGAGCGTACAATGAG. Its protein is CASSPSAAGAYNE. The entire CDR3 protein reads CASSPSAAGAYNEQFF. The variable domain in full, completed from reference TRBV18 and TRBJ2-1, reads NAGVMQNPRHLVRRRGQEARLRCSPMKGHSHVYWYRQLPEEGLKFMVYLQKENIIDESGMPKERFSAEFPKEGPSILRIQQVVRGDSAAYFCASSPSAAGAYNEQFFGPGTRLTVL.

The sequenced part of the CDR3 DNA is TGCAGTGCTGGGGACAGGGGTTACGAG. It translates to CSAGDRGYE. The full CDR3 reads CSAGDRGYEQYF. The V gene is TRBV20-1, the J gene TRBJ2-7, with TRBD1 matching over 10 bases. The read is 3 residues too short to cover the CDR3 end, so that end is filled in from the germline J gene. The CDR3 length is 12 residues. Germline V gene data show CDR1 as DFQATT and CDR2 as SNEGSKA (reference sequence). V was clipped by 5 bases and J by 4 bases; unmatched bases: 2.

The part of the CDR3 DNA that was read is TGTGCCAGCAGTTACATTGATCCAGCGTATGGC. The encoded protein is CASSYIDPAYG. The whole CDR3 sequence reads CASSYIDPAYGYTF. The rearrangement links TRBV6-2 or TRBV6-3 to TRBJ1-2; D is unresolved. Sequencing ends 3 residues short of the CDR3 end; the germline J gene provides the rest. V was clipped by 2 bases and J by 5 bases, with 12 bases between them. The CDR3 length is 14 residues. Looked up from germline, CDR1 is MNHEY and CDR2 is SVGEGT.

Of note for this clone: Sequencing ends 3 residues short of the CDR3 end; the germline J gene provides the rest. The genes are TRBV5-4 and TRBJ2-1, with 7 positions matching TRBD1. Germline CDR1 reads SGHNT; CDR2 reads YYREEE (reference sequence). The length of the CDR3 is 15 residues. Trimming removed 3 bases from V and 0 bases from J; junction bases left unmatched: 3. CDR3 DNA (partial): TGTGCCAGCAGCTGGGACAGCAACTCCTACAATGAG. It codes for CASSWDSNSYNE. The full CDR3 protein reads CASSWDSNSYNEQFF.

Regarding this clone: The CDR3 goes on 3 residues after the read ends, and that part is filled in from the germline J gene. The chain is built from TRBV2 and TRBJ2-2, with D possibly matching TRBD2 (6 bases). Germline CDR1 and CDR2: SNHLY and FYNNEI. The V gene lost 7 bases and the J gene lost 1 base, with 13 bases spanning the gap. The CDR3 length is 15 residues. The CDR3 DNA, read in part, is TGTGCCAGCACTCGGGGGAGCCAGAACACCGGGGAG. Translating it yields CASTRGSQNTGE. The whole CDR3 sequence reads CASTRGSQNTGELFF. The full variable domain, rest sourced from reference TRBV2 and TRBJ2-2, is EPEVTQTPSHQVTQMGQEVILRCVPISNHLYFYWYRQILGQKVEFLVSFYNNEISEKSEIFDDQFSVERPDGSNFTLKIRSTKLEDSAMYFCASTRGSQNTGELFFGEGSRLTVL.

Remarks on this clone: Read coverage stops 3 residues before the CDR3 terminus; the germline J gene supplies the remainder. The chain employs TRBV18 and TRBJ2-7; 13 bases are shared with TRBD2. V dropped 2 bases and J dropped 5; count of bases not matched to a gene: 0. The CDR3 has 14 residues. CDR1 is KGHSH and CDR2 is LQKENI in the germline V gene. The sequenced part of the CDR3 DNA is TGTGCCAGCTCACCAGGGACTAGCGGGAACGAG. Amino acid sequence: CASSPGTSGNE. The whole CDR3 sequence reads CASSPGTSGNEQYF. The full variable domain, rest sourced from reference TRBV18 and TRBJ2-7, is NAGVMQNPRHLVRRRGQEARLRCSPMKGHSHVYWYRQLPEEGLKFMVYLQKENIIDESGMPKERFSAEFPKEGPSILRIQQVVRGDSAAYFCASSPGTSGNEQYFGPGTRLTVT.

Comment on this clone: Read data end 3 residues before the CDR3 end; the end is taken from the germline J gene. The chain combines TRBV20-1 with TRBJ2-7; D possibly corresponds to TRBD1 (5 bases). The CDR3 spans 14 residues. The V gene's germline CDR1 is DFQATT and CDR2 SNEGSKA (reference sequence). The V end lost 0 bases, the J end lost 0 bases, and 9 bases lay between the germline ends. The part of the CDR3 DNA that was read is TGCAGTGCTAGAGAAGGGGCCCTCTCCTACGAG. Translation gives CSAREGALSYE. The entire CDR3 reads CSAREGALSYEQYF.

Worth noting for this clone: The read ends 3 residues shy of where the CDR3 ends; the end is completed using the germline J gene. V and J are TRBV7-3 and TRBJ1-1, with 8 bases identical to TRBD1. J lost 2 bases, V lost 5 bases, and 4 bases had no gene match. In germline, CDR1 is SGHTA, CDR2 FQGTGA. The CDR3 loop spans 14 amino acids. CDR3 amino acids: CASSPTGANTEAFF. The DNA read from the CDR3 is TGTGCCAGCAGCCCGACAGGGGCCAACACTGAA.

To note about this clone: The CDR3 is cut off 3 residues early in the read; its end comes from the germline J gene. The V and J genes are TRBV5-1 and TRBJ2-5, with D perhaps matching TRBD2 (6 bases). The CDR3 extends over 17 amino acids. Germline loops: CDR1 SGHRS, CDR2 YFSETQ. V lost 3 bases to trimming and J lost 0 bases, with 18 bases between them. The CDR3 region is CASSSLSPGLYQETQYF. Incomplete CDR3 DNA: TGCGCCAGCAGCTCGCTTTCCCCGGGACTCTACCAAGAGACC.

About this clone: The read terminates 3 residues before the CDR3 end, so the remaining end is supplied by the germline J gene. The J gene is TRBJ2-2, the V gene TRBV5-1; 16 bases fit TRBD2. V trimming: 4 bases; J trimming: 0 bases; junction bases outside the gene matches: 3. The CDR3 has 18 amino acids. CDR1 is SGHRS and CDR2 is YFSETQ in the germline V gene. CDR3 sequence: CASSRGTSGGANTGELFF. The part of the CDR3 DNA that was read is TGCGCCAGCAGCCGGGGGACTAGCGGGGGGGCGAACACCGGGGAG.

A remark on this clone: A junction boundary mismatches the germline segment, possibly from a read error. The read ends 3 residues shy of where the CDR3 ends; the end is completed using the germline J gene. The identical CDR3 is also encoded by other nucleotide sequences in the sample. The chain uses TRBV18 and TRBJ1-3; D is ambiguous. The CDR3 extends over 14 amino acids. Germline loops: CDR1 KGHSH, CDR2 LQKENI. The CDR3 spells CASSPPGSGNTIYF. CDR3 DNA (partial): TGTGCCAGCTCACCACCCGGGTCTGGAAACACT.

A note on this clone: The sequence runs out 3 residues before the end of the CDR3; the remainder is reconstructed from the germline J gene. This sequence joins TRBV5-1 and TRBJ1-5, with D uncertain. This CDR3 is built from 13 residues. From germline, CDR1 is SGHRS and CDR2 YFSETQ. V lost 0 bases, J lost 4 bases, and 5 bases lay in between. The chain's CDR3 is CASSLDLNQPQHF. Incomplete CDR3 DNA: TGCGCCAGCAGCTTGGATCTTAATCAGCCC.

About this clone itself: The CDR3 end lies 3 residues beyond the end of the read and is filled in from the germline J gene. The chain is built from TRBV20-1 and TRBJ2-3, with 7 bases fitting TRBD2. Germline V CDR1 and CDR2: DFQATT, SNEGSKA (reference sequence). V lost 5 bases to trimming and J lost 6 bases; unmatched junction nucleotides: 11. This CDR3 is built from 14 residues. The CDR3 is CSAYSAGEVDTQYF. CDR3 bases read: TGCAGTGCTTACTCTGCGGGAGAGGTGGATACG.

With respect to this clone: The CDR3 end falls 3 residues outside the read, so it is completed with the germline J gene. The chain combines TRBV10-1 with TRBJ2-3, with D unclear. Trimming removed 3 bases from V and 1 base from J, with 14 bases in between. CDR3 length: 16 residues. From germline, CDR1 is WNHNN and CDR2 SYGVQD (reference sequence). The CDR3 DNA, read in part, is TGCGCCAGCAGTGAAGCGATGGGTTTCCGCACAGATACG. Its protein is CASSEAMGFRTDT. The full CDR3 protein reads CASSEAMGFRTDTQYF.

A remark on this clone: A read error may account for a junction end that differs from germline. From the germline J gene comes the end of the CDR3, since the read stops 3 residues before it. This chain connects TRBV7-9 to TRBJ2-5; 7 bases fit TRBD1. Looked up from germline, CDR1 is SEHNR and CDR2 is FQNEAQ (reference sequence). The CDR3 has 13 residues. This CDR3 is CSSSRDSTDTQYF. The CDR3 bases that were read are TGTTCCAGCAGCCGGGACAGCACAGATACC.

In the case of this clone: The read finishes 3 residues shy of the CDR3 end, and the germline J gene is used to complete it. V gene TRBV7-3 combines with J gene TRBJ2-1; 15 bases agree with TRBD2. The CDR3 extends over 15 amino acids. From germline, CDR1 is SGHTA and CDR2 FQGTGA. V dropped 8 bases and J dropped 2; count of bases not matched to a gene: 1. CDR3 residues: CASGLAGGPYNEQFF. CDR3 DNA (partial): TGTGCCAGCGGACTAGCGGGGGGGCCCTACAATGAG.

To note about this clone: The observed sequence ends 3 residues before the CDR3 terminus, with the missing tail filled in from the germline J gene. The chain carries TRBV12-3 or TRBV12-4 and TRBJ2-3, with 9 bases lining up with TRBD2. J gave up 2 bases and V 5 bases, and 2 bases lay outside the gene matches. The CDR3 has 14 amino acids. The sequenced part of the CDR3 DNA is TGTGCCAGCAGTCGACTAGCGGTCACAGATACG. This codes for CASSRLAVTDT. The full CDR3 sequence reads CASSRLAVTDTQYF.

A word on this clone: The read terminates 3 residues ahead of where the CDR3 ends, so the germline J gene completes it. The gene calls are TRBV6-2 or TRBV6-3 and TRBJ2-7; TRBD2 matches 7 bases. V lost 4 bases to trimming and J lost 0 bases; unmatched junction nucleotides: 3. There are 14 residues in the CDR3. Germline assignment: CDR1 MNHEY and CDR2 SVGEGT. The CDR3 sequence: CASSFSGFSYEQYF. The part of the CDR3 DNA that was read is TGTGCCAGCAGTTTTAGCGGGTTCTCCTACGAG.

Remarks on this clone: The read gets to within 3 residues of the CDR3 end, and the germline J gene fills in the rest. This rearrangement joins TRBV7-2 to TRBJ2-2, with TRBD2 matching 8 bases. CDR1 is SGHTA and CDR2 is FQGNSA in the germline V gene. Trimming at V came to 2 bases and at J to 2 bases, leaving 1 base not matched to a gene. The CDR3 length is 15 residues. The CDR3 bases that were read are TGTGCCAGCAGCTTAAGCGGGAGCAACACCGGGGAG. Its translation is CASSLSGSNTGE. The whole CDR3 protein is CASSLSGSNTGELFF.